This TCR beta chain was identified during a study of T-cell reconstitution after alpha-beta-depleted transplantation in children. Preparing the TCRbeta library involved the use of unique molecular identifiers. A single record per CDR3 protein comes from TCRdb applying MiXCR to the PCR reads. The repertoire holds some 9,000 distinct CDR3 sequences, approximately 15% seen once, with around nine tenths in the top ten. Trimming cost V 0 bases and J 13 bases; bases outside gene matches: 12. The CDR3 has 15 amino acids. CDR1 is LGHNA, CDR2 YNFKEQ, per germline. Whole-study results and caveats: Day-60 TCRbeta diversity that was high in some patients was derived from surviving recipient T cells and thymic progenitors. The authors attributed T-cell counts and diversity one year after transplant mostly to newly produced T cells.

This clonotype has more than one count but fewer than ten. Antigen: not known. Specimen: PBMCs, mostly from graft donor cells, collected 60 days after TCRalphabeta/CD19-depleted stem cell transplant. This sequence joins TRBV4-2 and TRBJ2-3, with TRBD2 matching over 8 bases. This sequence was found in a girl in the first two years of life who had a stem cell transplant for combined immunodeficiency, so the T cells may come from the graft donor. The CDR3 loop reads CASSQETRGGRNEYF. Written as DNA, the CDR3 is TGTGCCAGCAGCCAAGAAACCCGGGGGGGTAGGAATGAGTATTTT.